This T cell receptor beta chain was found in a study of blood T cells in healthy people across ages. Losses at the gene ends were 4 bases for V and 7 bases for J; bases not matched to a gene: 10. The CDR3 loop spans 14 amino acids. Germline V gene sequence: CDR1 SGHRS, CDR2 YFSETQ. There are a few counts of this clonotype. Then a second PCR, running about 7 to 11 cycles, was carried out with a sample-barcoded 5' primer and a J-beta primer mix. TCRdb re-called the 5' RACE reads with MiXCR, one entry per CDR3 protein. The data hold around 1,500,000 distinct CDR3 sequences, with roughly 30% observed a single time.

Source material: blood. The source is a woman in her twenties or thirties in good health. The rearrangement links TRBV5-1 to TRBJ1-1; 7 nucleotides align to TRBD1. The CDR3: CASSGPGQPSEAFF. In DNA, the CDR3 is TGCGCCAGCAGCGGACCGGGACAGCCTAGTGAAGCTTTCTTT.